This record covers a single T cell receptor beta chain. Measured with immunoSEQ multiplex PCR; TCRdb has only the in-frame clones, and not every one. The data contain approximately 270,000 clones, about 88% of them singletons. These data come from a study of cytomegalovirus exposure and HLA in healthy donors. Looked up from germline, CDR1 is MGHDK and CDR2 is SYGVNS. Trimming stripped 1 base from V and 4 bases from J, with 11 bases between. The CDR3 runs 14 residues. The clonotype originates from a man younger than 35 in good health and CMV-seropositive. The J gene is TRBJ2-7, the V gene TRBV25-1; the D gene is possibly TRBD1 (6 bases). The sequenced material came from PBMCs. For the CDR3, the DNA is TGTGCCAGCAGTGAATCTGGGACACCGTACGAGCAGTACTTC. Its protein product is CASSESGTPYEQYF.